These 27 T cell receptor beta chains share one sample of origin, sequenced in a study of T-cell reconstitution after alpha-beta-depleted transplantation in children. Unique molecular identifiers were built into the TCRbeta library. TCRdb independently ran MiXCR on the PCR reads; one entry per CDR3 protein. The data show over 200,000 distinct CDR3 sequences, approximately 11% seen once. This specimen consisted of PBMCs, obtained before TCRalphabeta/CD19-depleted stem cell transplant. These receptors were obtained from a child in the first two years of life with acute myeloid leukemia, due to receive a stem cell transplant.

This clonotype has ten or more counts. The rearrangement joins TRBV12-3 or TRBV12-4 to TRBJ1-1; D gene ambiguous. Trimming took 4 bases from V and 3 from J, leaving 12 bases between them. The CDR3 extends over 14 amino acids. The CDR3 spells CASSYPNEDTEAFF. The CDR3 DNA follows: TGTGCCAGCAGTTATCCCAACGAGGACACTGAAGCTTTCTTT.

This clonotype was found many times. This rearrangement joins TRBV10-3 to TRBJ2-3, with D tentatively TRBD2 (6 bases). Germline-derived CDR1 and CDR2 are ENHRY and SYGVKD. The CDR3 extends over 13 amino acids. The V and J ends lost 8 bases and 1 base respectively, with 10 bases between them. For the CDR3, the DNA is TGTGCCATCGGGTTAGCGGGCACAGATACGCAGTATTTT. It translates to CAIGLAGTDTQYF.

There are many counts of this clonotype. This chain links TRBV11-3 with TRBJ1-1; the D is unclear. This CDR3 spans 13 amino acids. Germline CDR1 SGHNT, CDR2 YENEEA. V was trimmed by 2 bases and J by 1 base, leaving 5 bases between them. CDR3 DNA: TGTGCCAGCAGCTTATTAAGGAACACTGAAGCTTTCTTT. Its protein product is CASSLLRNTEAFF.

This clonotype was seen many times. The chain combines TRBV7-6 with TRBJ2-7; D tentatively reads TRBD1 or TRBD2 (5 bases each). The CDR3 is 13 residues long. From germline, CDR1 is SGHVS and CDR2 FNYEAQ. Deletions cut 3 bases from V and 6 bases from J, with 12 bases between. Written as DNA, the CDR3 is TGTGCCAGCAGCTTGCGGCCGGGGCTCGAGCAGTACTTC. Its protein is CASSLRPGLEQYF. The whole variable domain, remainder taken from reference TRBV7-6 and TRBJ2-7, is GAGVSQSPRYKVTKRGQDVALRCDPISGHVSLYWYRQALGQGPEFLTYFNYEAQQDKSGLPNDRFSAERPEGSISTLTIQRTEQRDSAMYRCASSLRPGLEQYFGPGTRLTVT.

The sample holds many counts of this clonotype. CDR3 sequence: CASSLDGYPREPQHF. CDR3 bases: TGTGCCAGCAGCTTAGACGGATACCCAAGGGAGCCCCAGCATTTT. The V gene is TRBV11-2, the J gene TRBJ1-5; no clear D. CDR1 and CDR2 (germline): SGHAT, FQNNGV. The CDR3 length is 15 residues. The V end was cut by 0 bases, the J end by 8 bases, with 14 bases between.

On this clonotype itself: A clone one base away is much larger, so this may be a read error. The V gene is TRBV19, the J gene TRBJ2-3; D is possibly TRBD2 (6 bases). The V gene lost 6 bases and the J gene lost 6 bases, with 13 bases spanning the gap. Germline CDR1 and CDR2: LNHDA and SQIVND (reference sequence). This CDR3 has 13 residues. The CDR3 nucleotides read TGTGCCAGTAGCTTGACTAGGGTCGATACGCAGTATTTT. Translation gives CASSLTRVDTQYF. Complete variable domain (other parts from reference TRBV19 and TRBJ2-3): DGGITQSPKYLFRKEGQNVTLSCEQNLNHDAMYWYRQDPGQGLRLIYYSQIVNDFQKGDIAEGYSVSREKKESFPLTVTSAQKNPTAFYLCASSLTRVDTQYFGPGTRLTVL.

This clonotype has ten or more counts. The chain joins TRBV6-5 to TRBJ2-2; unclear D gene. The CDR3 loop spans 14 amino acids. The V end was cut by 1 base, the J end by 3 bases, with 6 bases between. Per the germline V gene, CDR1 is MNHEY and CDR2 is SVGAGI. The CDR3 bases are TGTGCCAGCAGTTACTACGCTCACACCGGGGAGCTGTTTTTT. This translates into CASSYYAHTGELFF.

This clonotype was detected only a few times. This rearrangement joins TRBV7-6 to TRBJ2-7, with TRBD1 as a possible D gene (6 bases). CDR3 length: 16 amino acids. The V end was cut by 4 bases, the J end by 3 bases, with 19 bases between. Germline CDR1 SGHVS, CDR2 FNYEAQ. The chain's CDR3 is CASSSGTRDLYYEQYF. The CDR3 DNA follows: TGTGCCAGCAGCTCTGGGACACGCGATTTATACTACGAGCAGTACTTC.

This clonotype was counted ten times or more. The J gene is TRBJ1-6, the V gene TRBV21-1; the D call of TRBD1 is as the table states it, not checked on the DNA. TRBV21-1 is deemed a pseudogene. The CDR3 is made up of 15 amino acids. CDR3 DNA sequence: TGTGCCACCTCAGTCGGGGGGCCCCCTGACTCACCCCTCCACTTT. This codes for CATSVGGPPDSPLHF.

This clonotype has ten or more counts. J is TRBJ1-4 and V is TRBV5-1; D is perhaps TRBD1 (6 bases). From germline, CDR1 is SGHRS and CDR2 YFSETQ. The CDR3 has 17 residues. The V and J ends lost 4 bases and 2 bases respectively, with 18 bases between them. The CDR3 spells CASSRGQSLGTNEKLFF. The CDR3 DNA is TGCGCCAGCAGCCGTGGACAGTCCCTCGGGACTAATGAAAAACTGTTTTTT.

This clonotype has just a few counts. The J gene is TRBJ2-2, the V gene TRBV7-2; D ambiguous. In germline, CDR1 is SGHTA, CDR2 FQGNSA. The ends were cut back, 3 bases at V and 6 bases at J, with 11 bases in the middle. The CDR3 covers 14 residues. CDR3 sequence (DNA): TGTGCCAGCAGCTTTGGACGGCAGGCCGGGGAGCTGTTTTTT. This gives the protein CASSFGRQAGELFF.

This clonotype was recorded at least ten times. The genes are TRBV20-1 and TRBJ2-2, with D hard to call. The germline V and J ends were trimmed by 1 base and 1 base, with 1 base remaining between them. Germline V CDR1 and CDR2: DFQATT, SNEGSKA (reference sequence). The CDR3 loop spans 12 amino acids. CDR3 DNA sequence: TGCAGTGCTAGAGTGAACACCGGGGAGCTGTTTTTT. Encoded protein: CSARVNTGELFF.

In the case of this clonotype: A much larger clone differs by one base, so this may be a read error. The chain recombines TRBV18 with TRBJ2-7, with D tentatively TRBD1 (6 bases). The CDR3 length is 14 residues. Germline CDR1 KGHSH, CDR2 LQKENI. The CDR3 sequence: CASSPSDSAYGQYF. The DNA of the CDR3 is TGTGCCAGCTCACCGTCGGACAGCGCCTACGGGCAGTACTTC. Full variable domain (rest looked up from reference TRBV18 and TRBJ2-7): NAGVMQNPRHLVRRRGQEARLRCSPMKGHSHVYWYRQLPEEGLKFMVYLQKENIIDESGMPKERFSAEFPKEGPSILRIQQVVRGDSAAYFCASSPSDSAYGQYFGPGTRLTVT.

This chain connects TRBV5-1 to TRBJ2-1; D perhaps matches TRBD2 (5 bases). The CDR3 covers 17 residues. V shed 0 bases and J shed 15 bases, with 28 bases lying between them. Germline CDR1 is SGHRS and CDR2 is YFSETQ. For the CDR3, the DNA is TGCGCCAGCAGCTTGGGTCCGGGGTCACGGTCCTACAATGTGCGGTTCTTC. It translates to CASSLGPGSRSYNVRFF.

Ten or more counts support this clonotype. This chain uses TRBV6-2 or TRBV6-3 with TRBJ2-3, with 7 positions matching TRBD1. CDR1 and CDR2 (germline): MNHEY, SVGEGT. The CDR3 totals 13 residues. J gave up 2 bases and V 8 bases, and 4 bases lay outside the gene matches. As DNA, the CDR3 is TGTGCCAGCCGGGACAGAGCCACAGATACGCAGTATTTT. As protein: CASRDRATDTQYF.

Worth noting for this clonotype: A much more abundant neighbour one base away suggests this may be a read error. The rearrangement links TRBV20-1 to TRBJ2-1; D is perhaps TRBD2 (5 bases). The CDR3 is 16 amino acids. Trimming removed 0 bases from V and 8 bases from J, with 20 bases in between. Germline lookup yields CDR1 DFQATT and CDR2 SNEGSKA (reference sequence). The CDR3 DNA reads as TGCAGTGCTAGAGATCCGGACTCCGCGAGGTACGATGAGCAGTTCTTC. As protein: CSARDPDSARYDEQFF.

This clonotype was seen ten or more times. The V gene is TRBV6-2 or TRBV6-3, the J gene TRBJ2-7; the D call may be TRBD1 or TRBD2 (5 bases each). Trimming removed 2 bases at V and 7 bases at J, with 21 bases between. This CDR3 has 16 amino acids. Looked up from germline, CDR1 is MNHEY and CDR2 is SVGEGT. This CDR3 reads CASSYTAGTPEAEQYF. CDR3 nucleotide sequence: TGTGCCAGCAGTTACACCGCCGGGACCCCTGAAGCTGAGCAGTACTTC.

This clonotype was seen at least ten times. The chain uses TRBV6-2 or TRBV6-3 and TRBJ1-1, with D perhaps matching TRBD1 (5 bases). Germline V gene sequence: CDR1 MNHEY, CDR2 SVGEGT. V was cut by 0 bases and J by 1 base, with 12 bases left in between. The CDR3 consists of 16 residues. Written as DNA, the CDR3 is TGTGCCAGCAGTTACTCGGGGGGGAAGGGGAACACTGAAGCTTTCTTT. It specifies CASSYSGGKGNTEAFF.

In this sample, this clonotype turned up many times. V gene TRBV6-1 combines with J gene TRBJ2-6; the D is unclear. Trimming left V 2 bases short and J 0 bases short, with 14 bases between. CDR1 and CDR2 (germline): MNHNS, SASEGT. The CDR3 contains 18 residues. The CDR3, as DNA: TGTGCCAGCAGTGAATTTCTAGAAATTGTCTCTGGGGCCAACGTCCTGACTTTC. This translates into CASSEFLEIVSGANVLTF.

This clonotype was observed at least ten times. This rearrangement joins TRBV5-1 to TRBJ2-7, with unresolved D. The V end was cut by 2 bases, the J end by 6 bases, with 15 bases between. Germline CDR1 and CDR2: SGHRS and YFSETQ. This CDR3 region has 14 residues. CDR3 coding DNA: TGCGCCAGCAGCTTCGGGCATGAACTTCTCGAGCAGTACTTC. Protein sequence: CASSFGHELLEQYF.

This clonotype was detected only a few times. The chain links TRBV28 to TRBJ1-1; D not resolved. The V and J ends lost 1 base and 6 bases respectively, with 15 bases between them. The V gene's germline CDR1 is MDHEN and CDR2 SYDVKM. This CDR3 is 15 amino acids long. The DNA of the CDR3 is TGTGCCAGCAGTTTATTGGACGCCTACGAGGCTGAAGCTTTCTTT. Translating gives CASSLLDAYEAEAFF.

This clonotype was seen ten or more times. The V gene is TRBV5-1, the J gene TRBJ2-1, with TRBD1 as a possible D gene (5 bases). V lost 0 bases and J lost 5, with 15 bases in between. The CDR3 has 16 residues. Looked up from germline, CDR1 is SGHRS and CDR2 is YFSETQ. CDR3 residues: CASSLGPILGDNEQFF. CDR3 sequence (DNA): TGCGCCAGCAGCTTGGGCCCGATTCTAGGGGACAATGAGCAGTTCTTC. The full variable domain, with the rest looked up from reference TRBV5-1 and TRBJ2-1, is KAGVTQTPRYLIKTRGQQVTLSCSPISGHRSVSWYQQTPGQGLQFLFEYFSETQRNKGNFPGRFSGRQFSNSRSEMNVSTLELGDSALYLCASSLGPILGDNEQFFGPGTRLTVL.

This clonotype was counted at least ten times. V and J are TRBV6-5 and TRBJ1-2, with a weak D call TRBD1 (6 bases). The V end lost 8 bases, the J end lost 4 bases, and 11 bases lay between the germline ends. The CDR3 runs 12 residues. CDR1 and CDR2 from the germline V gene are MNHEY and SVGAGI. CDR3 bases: TGTGCCAGCGTCGCACAGGGCTATGGCTACACCTTC. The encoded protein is CASVAQGYGYTF.

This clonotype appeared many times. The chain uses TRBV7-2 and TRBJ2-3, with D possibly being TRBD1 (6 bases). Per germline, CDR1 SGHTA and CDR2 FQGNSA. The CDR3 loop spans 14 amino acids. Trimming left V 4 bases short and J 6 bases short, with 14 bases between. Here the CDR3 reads CASSSQGVGDTQYF. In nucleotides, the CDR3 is TGTGCCAGCAGCTCACAGGGCGTGGGGGATACGCAGTATTTT. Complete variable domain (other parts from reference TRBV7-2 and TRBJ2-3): GAGVSQSPSNKVTEKGKDVELRCDPISGHTALYWYRQSLGQGLEFLIYFQGNSAPDKSGLPSDRFSAERTGGSVSTLTIQRTQQEDSAVYLCASSSQGVGDTQYFGPGTRLTVL.

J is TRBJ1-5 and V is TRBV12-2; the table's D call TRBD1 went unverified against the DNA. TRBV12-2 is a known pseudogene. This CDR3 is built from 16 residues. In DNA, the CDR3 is TGTGCAAGTCGCTTTGGGTTTTGGGCAGGGCATCAGCCCCAGCATTTT. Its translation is CASRFGFWAGHQPQHF.

The DNA for the CDR3 is TGTGCCAGCAGCCTGGGACAGGCGATCACTGGGGCCAACGTCCTGACTTTC. It codes for CASSLGQAITGANVLTF. The chain joins TRBV28 to TRBJ2-6; 8 positions match TRBD1. J lost 2 bases, V lost 6 bases, and 9 bases had no gene match. The CDR3 is 17 residues long. Germline CDR1 MDHEN, CDR2 SYDVKM.

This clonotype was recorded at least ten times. The CDR3 loop reads CASSWTATQETQYF. CDR3 sequence (DNA): TGTGCCAGCAGCTGGACAGCGACGCAAGAGACCCAGTACTTC. The chain uses TRBV7-9 and TRBJ2-5; D perhaps matches TRBD1 (6 bases). Germline V gene lookup returns CDR1 SEHNR and CDR2 FQNEAQ (reference sequence). Trimming took off 4 bases at V and 2 bases at J, with 11 bases between the two ends. This CDR3 comprises 14 residues.